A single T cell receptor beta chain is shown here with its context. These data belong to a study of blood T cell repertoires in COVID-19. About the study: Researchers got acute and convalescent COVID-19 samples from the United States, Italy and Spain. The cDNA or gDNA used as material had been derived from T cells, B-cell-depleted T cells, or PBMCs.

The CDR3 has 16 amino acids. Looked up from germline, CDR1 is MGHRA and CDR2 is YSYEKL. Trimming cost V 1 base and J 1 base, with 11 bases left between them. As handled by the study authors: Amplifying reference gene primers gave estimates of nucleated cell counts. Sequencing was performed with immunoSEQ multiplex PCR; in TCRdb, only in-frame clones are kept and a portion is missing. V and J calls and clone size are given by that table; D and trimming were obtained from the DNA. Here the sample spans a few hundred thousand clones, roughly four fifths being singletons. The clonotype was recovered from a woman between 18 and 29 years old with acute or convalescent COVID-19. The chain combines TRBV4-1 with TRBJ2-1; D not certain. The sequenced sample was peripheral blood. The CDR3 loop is CASSQGPGSSYNEQFF. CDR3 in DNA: TGCGCCAGCAGCCAAGGCCCGGGTAGTTCCTACAATGAGCAGTTCTTC.